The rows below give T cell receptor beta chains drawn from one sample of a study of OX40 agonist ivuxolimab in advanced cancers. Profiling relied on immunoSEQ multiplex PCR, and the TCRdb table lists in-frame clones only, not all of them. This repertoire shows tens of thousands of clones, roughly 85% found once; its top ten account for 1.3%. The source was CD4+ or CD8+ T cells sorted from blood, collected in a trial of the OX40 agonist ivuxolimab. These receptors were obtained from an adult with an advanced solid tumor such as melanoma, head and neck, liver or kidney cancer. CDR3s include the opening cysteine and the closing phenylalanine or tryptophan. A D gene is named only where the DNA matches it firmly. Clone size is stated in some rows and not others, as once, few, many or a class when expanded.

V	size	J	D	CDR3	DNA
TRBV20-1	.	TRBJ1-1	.	CSARRVTEAFF	TGCAGTGCTAGACGGGTCACTGAAGCTTTCTTT
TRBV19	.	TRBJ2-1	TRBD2	CASSIEGWEGRNEQFF	TGTGCCAGTAGTATCGAGGGGTGGGAGGGCCGCAATGAGCAGTTCTTC
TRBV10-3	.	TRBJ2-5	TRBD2	CAISQPGTSGTIGGQETQYF	TGTGCCATCAGTCAGCCCGGGACTAGCGGGACGATAGGAGGCCAAGAGACCCAGTACTTC
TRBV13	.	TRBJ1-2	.	CASSLGQIYGYTF	TGTGCCAGCAGCTTAGGACAGATCTATGGCTACACCTTC
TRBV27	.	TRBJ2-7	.	CASSLGTPYEQYF	TGTGCCAGCAGTTTGGGGACACCCTACGAGCAGTACTTC
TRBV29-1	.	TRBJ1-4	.	CSVGIQRGEKLFF	TGCAGCGTTGGGATACAGCGGGGTGAAAAACTGTTTTTT
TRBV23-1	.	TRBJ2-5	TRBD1	CASSQRDRSQETQYF	TGCGCCAGCAGTCAGCGGGACAGGTCTCAAGAGACCCAGTACTTC
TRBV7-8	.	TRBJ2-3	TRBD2	CASSSARGSGRHTDTQYF	TGTGCCAGCAGCTCCGCTAGAGGGAGCGGGAGACACACAGATACGCAGTATTTT
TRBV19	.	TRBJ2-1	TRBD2	CASSTGLAGVYVKDEQFF	TGTGCCAGTAGTACGGGACTTGCGGGAGTCTATGTAAAGGATGAGCAGTTCTTC
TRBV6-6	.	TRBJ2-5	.	CASSYSNSQETQYF	TGTGCCAGCAGTTACTCGAACAGCCAAGAGACCCAGTACTTC
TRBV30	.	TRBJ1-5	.	CAWSPGGNQPQHF	TGTGCCTGGAGTCCGGGGGGCAATCAGCCCCAGCATTTT
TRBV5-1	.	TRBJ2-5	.	CASSSLGGETQYF	TGCGCCAGCAGCTCTCTAGGGGGAGAGACCCAGTACTTC
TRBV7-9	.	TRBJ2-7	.	CASSLIRMSSYEQYF	TGTGCCAGCAGCTTAATTAGGATGAGCTCCTACGAGCAGTACTTC
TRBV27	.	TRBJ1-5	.	CEAAGNGNQPQHF	TGTGAAGCCGCGGGGAATGGCAATCAGCCCCAGCATTTT
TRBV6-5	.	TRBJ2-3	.	CASGKLDSSDTQYF	TGTGCCAGCGGCAAACTAGATTCTTCAGATACGCAGTATTTT
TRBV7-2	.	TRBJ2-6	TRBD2	CASSLRGLASAGANVLTF	TGTGCCAGCAGCTTACGTGGACTAGCGTCCGCTGGGGCCAACGTCCTGACTTTC
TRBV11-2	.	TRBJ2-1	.	CASSSSRDWTYNEQFF	TGTGCCAGCAGCTCGAGCCGGGATTGGACCTACAATGAGCAGTTCTTC
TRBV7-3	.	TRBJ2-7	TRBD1	CASSPWDSYEQYF	TGTGCCAGCAGCCCCTGGGACAGCTACGAGCAGTACTTC
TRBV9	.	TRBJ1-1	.	CASSPHLRAGGRGTEAFF	TGTGCCAGCAGCCCTCACCTTCGCGCCGGGGGCCGAGGCACTGAAGCTTTCTTT
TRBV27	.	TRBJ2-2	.	CASSRGNTGELFF	TGTGCCAGCAGTAGGGGAAACACCGGGGAGCTGTTTTTT
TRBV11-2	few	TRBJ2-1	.	CASSLAGSYNEQFF	TGTGCCAGCAGCTTAGCCGGCTCCTACAATGAGCAGTTCTTC
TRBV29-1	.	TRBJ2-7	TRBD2	CSALGRGDYEQYF	TGCAGCGCCTTGGGGCGGGGGGACTACGAGCAGTACTTC
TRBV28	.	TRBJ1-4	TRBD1	CASSHGQAEKLFF	TGTGCCAGCAGTCATGGACAGGCCGAAAAACTGTTTTTT
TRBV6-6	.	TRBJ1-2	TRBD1	CASSGTGGYGYTF	TGTGCCAGCAGCGGGACAGGGGGTTATGGCTACACCTTC
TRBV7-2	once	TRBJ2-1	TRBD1	CASSSGQYNEQFF	TGTGCCAGCAGCTCGGGACAGTACAATGAGCAGTTCTTC
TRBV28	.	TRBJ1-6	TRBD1	CASTPGTANSPLHF	TGTGCCAGCACCCCGGGGACAGCGAATTCACCCCTCCACTTT
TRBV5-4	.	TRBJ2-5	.	CASSTTGTPQETQYF	TGTGCCAGCAGCACAACCGGGACTCCTCAAGAGACCCAGTACTTC
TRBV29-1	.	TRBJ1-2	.	CSVAVQRYGYTF	TGCAGCGTTGCCGTTCAGCGTTATGGCTACACCTTC
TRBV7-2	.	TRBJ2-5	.	CASSLNGGKETQYF	TGTGCCAGCAGCTTAAATGGGGGCAAAGAGACCCAGTACTTC
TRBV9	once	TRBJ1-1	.	CASTPGGSENTEAFF	TGTGCCAGCACTCCGGGGGGGTCGGAGAACACTGAAGCTTTCTTT
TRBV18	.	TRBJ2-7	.	CASSPSLGGYEQYF	TGTGCCAGCTCACCATCCCTGGGCGGCTACGAGCAGTACTTC
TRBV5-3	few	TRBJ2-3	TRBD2	CARSPSTSGGWDTQYF	TGTGCCAGAAGCCCCTCGACTAGCGGGGGGTGGGATACGCAGTATTTT
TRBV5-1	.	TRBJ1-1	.	CASSLRGGTEAFF	TGCGCCAGCAGCTTACGTGGTGGCACTGAAGCTTTCTTT
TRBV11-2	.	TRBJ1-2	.	CASSLVENYGYTF	TGTGCCAGCAGCTTGGTGGAAAACTATGGCTACACCTTC
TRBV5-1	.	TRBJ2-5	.	CASSLGGLAIQETQYF	TGCGCCAGCAGCTTGGGGGGCCTAGCTATACAAGAGACCCAGTACTTC
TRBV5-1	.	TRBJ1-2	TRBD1	CASRDLKGAKGYTF	TGCGCCAGCAGGGATTTAAAGGGGGCTAAAGGCTACACCTTC
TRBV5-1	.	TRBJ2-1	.	CASSAGVSYNEQFF	TGCGCCAGCAGCGCCGGGGTCTCCTACAATGAGCAGTTCTTC
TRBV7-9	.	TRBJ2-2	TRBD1	CASSIFRDRAFGELFF	TGTGCCAGCAGCATATTCCGGGACAGGGCATTTGGGGAGCTGTTTTTT
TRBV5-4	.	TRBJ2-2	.	CATEPPGRPNTGELFF	TGTGCCACCGAACCTCCGGGACGGCCGAACACCGGGGAGCTGTTTTTT
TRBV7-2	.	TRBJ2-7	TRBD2	CASSLWLAGPSYEQYF	TGTGCCAGCAGCTTATGGCTAGCGGGACCCTCCTACGAGCAGTACTTC
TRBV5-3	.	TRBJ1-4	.	CARSFPQGDEKLFF	TGTGCCAGAAGCTTCCCACAGGGTGATGAAAAACTGTTTTTT
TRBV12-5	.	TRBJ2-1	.	CASGLVRLGGPYNEQFF	TGTGCTAGTGGTTTGGTAAGACTCGGGGGGCCGTACAATGAGCAGTTCTTC
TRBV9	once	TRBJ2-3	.	CASSAGTSGDTQYF	TGTGCCAGCAGCGCCGGGACCAGTGGAGATACGCAGTATTTT
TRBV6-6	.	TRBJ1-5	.	CASSRRGDQPQHF	TGTGCCAGCAGTCGCCGGGGCGATCAGCCCCAGCATTTT
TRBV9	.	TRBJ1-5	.	CASSLGAQNQPQHF	TGTGCCAGCAGTTTAGGGGCTCAGAATCAGCCCCAGCATTTT
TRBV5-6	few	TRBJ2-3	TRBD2	CASSHLGLDTDTQYF	TGTGCCAGCAGCCACTTGGGACTAGACACAGATACGCAGTATTTT
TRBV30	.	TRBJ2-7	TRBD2	CAWSPLAGYSYEQYF	TGTGCCTGGAGTCCACTAGCGGGCTACTCCTACGAGCAGTACTTC
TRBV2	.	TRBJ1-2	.	CASSPWTDGYTF	TGTGCCAGCAGTCCTTGGACTGACGGCTACACCTTC
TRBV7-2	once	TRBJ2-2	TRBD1	CASSIQGTGDTGELFF	TGTGCCAGCAGCATCCAGGGGACAGGCGACACCGGGGAGCTGTTTTTT
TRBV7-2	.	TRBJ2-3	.	CASSGSAPADTQYF	TGTGCCAGCAGCGGATCGGCGCCCGCGGATACGCAGTATTTT